Detailed here is one T cell receptor beta chain. TCRdb re-called the 5' RACE reads with MiXCR, one entry per CDR3 protein. Among some 67,000 distinct CDR3 sequences listed, around 17% were seen once. CDR1 MRHNA and CDR2 SNTAGT come from the germline V gene. The length of the CDR3 is 15 residues. J lost 7 bases, V lost 4 bases, and 6 bases had no gene match. These data originate in a study of HIV-infected patients and healthy controls. V is TRBV6-4 and J is TRBJ2-3; 12 bases map to TRBD2. The receptor comes from a human donor in good health. What was sequenced was CD4+ T cells from blood. CDR3 sequence: CASSALAGGQNTQYF. The CDR3 DNA is TGTGCCAGCAGTGCTCTAGCGGGGGGGCAGAATACGCAGTATTTT.